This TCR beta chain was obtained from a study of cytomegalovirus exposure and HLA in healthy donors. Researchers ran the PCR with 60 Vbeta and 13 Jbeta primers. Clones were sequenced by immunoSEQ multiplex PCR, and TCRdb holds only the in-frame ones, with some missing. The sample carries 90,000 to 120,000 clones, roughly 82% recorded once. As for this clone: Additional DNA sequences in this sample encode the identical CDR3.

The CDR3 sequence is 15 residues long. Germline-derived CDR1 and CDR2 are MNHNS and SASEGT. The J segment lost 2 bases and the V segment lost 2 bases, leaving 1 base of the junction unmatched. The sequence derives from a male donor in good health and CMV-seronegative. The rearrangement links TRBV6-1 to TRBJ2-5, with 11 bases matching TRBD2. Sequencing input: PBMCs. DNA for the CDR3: TGTGCCAGCAGTGAATTAGCGGGAGGGCAAGAGACCCAGTACTTC. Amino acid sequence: CASSELAGGQETQYF.